Here is one TCR beta chain with its context. Sorting from PBMCs produced CD4+ and CD8+ T cells. The data originate from a study of CD8+ T cells in alopecia areata. RNA extraction was followed by reverse transcription into cDNA, which acted as the sequencing template. The data were produced by immunoSEQ multiplex PCR, yet TCRdb's version contains in-frame clones alone and is incomplete. The sample consists of 93,000 or so clones, 45% to 60% of them appearing once. The sequencing sample was made of CD4+ T cells sorted from blood. The source of this sequence is a human donor in good health.

The CDR3 region is CASSLARLGGGTSYEQYF. CDR3 nucleotide sequence: TGTGCCAGCAGCTTAGCGAGGTTGGGCGGGGGGACCTCCTACGAGCAGTACTTC. The V and J genes are TRBV7-2 and TRBJ2-7; 8 bases line up with TRBD2. Germline lookup yields CDR1 SGHTA and CDR2 FQGNSA. The CDR3 length is 18 residues. V shed 0 bases and J 0 bases; nucleotides not matched to a gene: 10.